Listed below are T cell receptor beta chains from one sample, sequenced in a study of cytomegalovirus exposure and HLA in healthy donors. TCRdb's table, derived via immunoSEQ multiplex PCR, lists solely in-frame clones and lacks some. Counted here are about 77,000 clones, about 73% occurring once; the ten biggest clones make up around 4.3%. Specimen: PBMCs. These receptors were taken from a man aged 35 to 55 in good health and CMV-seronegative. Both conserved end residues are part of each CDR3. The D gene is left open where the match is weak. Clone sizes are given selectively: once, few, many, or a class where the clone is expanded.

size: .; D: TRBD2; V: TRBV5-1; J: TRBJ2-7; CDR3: CASSLAGGIAYEQYF; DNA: TGCGCCAGCAGCTTGGCCGGGGGGATAGCCTACGAGCAGTACTTC
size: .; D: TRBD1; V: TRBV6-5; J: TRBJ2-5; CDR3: CASSPRRGETQYF; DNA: TGTGCCAGCAGTCCCCGCAGGGGGGAGACCCAGTACTTC
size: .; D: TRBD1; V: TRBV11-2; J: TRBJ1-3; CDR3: CASSWGPGQRKLSGNTIYF; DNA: TGTGCCAGCAGCTGGGGGCCGGGACAGAGGAAACTTTCTGGAAACACCATATATTTT
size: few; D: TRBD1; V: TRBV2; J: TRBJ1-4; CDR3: CASSEPTGVSEKLFF; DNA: TGTGCCAGCAGTGAACCGACAGGGGTTAGCGAAAAACTGTTTTTT
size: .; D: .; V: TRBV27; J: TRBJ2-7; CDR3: CASSYQGGYEQYF; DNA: TGTGCCAGCAGTTACCAGGGTGGGTACGAGCAGTACTTC
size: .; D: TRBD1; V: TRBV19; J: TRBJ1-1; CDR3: CASSIWDRMNTEAFF; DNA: TGTGCCAGTAGTATTTGGGACAGGATGAACACTGAAGCTTTCTTT
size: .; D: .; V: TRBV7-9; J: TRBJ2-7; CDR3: CASSLEAGLSYEQYF; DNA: TGTGCCAGCAGCTTAGAGGCGGGGCTCTCCTACGAGCAGTACTTC
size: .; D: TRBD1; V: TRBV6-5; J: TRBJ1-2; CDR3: CASSYVGQNYGYTF; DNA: TGTGCCAGCAGTTACGTGGGACAGAACTATGGCTACACCTTC
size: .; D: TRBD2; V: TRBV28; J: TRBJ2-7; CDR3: CASSLPGTSGYEQYF; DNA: TGTGCCAGCAGTTTACCCGGGACTAGCGGCTACGAGCAGTACTTC
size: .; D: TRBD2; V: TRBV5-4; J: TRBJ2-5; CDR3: CASSFRTSGQETQYF; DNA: TGTGCCAGCAGCTTTCGGACTAGCGGCCAAGAGACCCAGTACTTC
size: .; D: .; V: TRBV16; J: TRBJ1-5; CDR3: CASSQTTGTHQPQHF; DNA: TGTGCCAGCAGCCAAACGACAGGTACTCATCAGCCCCAGCATTTT
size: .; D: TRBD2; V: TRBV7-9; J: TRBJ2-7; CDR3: CASSATSSGRRHEQYF; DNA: TGTGCCAGCAGCGCGACCTCTAGCGGGAGGAGGCACGAGCAGTACTTC
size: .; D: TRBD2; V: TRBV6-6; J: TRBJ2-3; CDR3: CASSSGTSAFTDTQYF; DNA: TGTGCCAGCAGCTCCGGGACTAGCGCCTTCACAGATACGCAGTATTTT
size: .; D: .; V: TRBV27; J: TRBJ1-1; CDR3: CASSLSEQGNTEAFF; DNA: TGTGCCAGCAGTTTATCCGAACAGGGGAACACTGAAGCTTTCTTT
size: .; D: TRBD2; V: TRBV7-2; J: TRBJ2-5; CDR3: CASSWGTSQETQYF; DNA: TGTGCCAGCAGCTGGGGGACTAGCCAAGAGACCCAGTACTTC
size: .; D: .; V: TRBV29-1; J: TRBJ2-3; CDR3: CSAPTADTQYF; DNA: TGCAGCGCCCCAACAGCAGATACGCAGTATTTT
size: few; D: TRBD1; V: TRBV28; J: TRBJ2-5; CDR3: CASSLPTGQGKTQYF; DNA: TGTGCCAGCAGTTTACCGACGGGACAGGGGAAGACCCAGTACTTC
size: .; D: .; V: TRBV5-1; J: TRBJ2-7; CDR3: CASSLAGTEQYF; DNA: TGCGCCAGCAGCTTGGCCGGGACAGAGCAGTACTTC
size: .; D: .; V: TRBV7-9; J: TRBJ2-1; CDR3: CASSLGSEREQFF; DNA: TGTGCCAGCAGCTTAGGGTCGGAGCGTGAGCAGTTCTTC
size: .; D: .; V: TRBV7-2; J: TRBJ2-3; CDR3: CASSTPPGFTTDTQYF; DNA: TGTGCCAGCAGCACGCCCCCGGGATTCACCACAGATACGCAGTATTTT
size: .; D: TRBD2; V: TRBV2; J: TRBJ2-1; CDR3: CASSHKDSGSSYNEQFF; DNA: TGTGCCAGCAGCCACAAGGATAGCGGGAGCTCCTACAATGAGCAGTTCTTC
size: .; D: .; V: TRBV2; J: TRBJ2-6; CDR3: CASFRWRDGANVLTF; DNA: TGTGCCAGCTTCCGGTGGAGGGACGGGGCCAACGTCCTGACTTTC
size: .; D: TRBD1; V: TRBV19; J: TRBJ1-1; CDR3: CASSMDRARNTEAFF; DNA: TGTGCCAGTAGTATGGACAGGGCTAGAAACACTGAAGCTTTCTTT
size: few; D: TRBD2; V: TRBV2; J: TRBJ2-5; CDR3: CASSDGGGRIAETQYF; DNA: TGTGCCAGCAGTGACGGCGGCGGGAGGATAGCAGAGACCCAGTACTTC
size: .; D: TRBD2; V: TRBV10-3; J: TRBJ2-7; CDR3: CAISPSSGRAGSYEQYF; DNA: TGTGCCATCAGTCCATCTAGCGGGAGGGCTGGCTCCTACGAGCAGTACTTC
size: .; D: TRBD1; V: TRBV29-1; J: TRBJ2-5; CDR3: CSVLFWTGANFQETQYF; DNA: TGCAGCGTACTATTCTGGACAGGGGCGAATTTCCAAGAGACCCAGTACTTC
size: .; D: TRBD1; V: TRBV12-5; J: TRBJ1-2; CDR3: CATIEDRGRYGYTF; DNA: TGTGCTACTATAGAGGACAGGGGGAGGTATGGCTACACCTTC
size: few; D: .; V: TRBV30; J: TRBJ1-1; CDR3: CAWNLGERTEAFF; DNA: TGTGCCTGGAATCTCGGGGAAAGGACTGAAGCTTTCTTT
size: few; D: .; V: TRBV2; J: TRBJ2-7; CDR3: CASSVGGTTYEQYF; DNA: TGTGCCAGCAGTGTTGGCGGAACCACCTACGAGCAGTACTTC
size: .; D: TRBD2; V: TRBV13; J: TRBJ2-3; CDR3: CASSLTGSGRGDTQYF; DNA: TGTGCCAGCAGCTTAACCGGTAGCGGGAGGGGAGATACGCAGTATTTT
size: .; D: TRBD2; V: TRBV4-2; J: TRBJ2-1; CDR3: CASSQVSGLAGGEQFF; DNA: TGTGCCAGCAGCCAAGTATCAGGACTAGCGGGAGGTGAGCAGTTCTTC
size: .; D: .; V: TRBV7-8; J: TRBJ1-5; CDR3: CASSSIRGSNQPQHF; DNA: TGTGCCAGCAGCTCCATCCGAGGTAGCAATCAGCCCCAGCATTTT
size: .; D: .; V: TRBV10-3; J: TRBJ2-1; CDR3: CAISESTGLAEGGQFF; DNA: TGTGCCATCAGTGAGTCGACGGGGCTAGCGGAGGGGGGGCAGTTCTTC
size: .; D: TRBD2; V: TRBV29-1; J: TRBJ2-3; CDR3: CSVEHLAGEADTQYF; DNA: TGCAGCGTTGAACACCTAGCGGGAGAGGCAGATACGCAGTATTTT
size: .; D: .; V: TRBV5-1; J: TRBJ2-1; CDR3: CASSLQPPGNEQFF; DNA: TGCGCCAGCAGCTTGCAACCCCCGGGGAATGAGCAGTTCTTC
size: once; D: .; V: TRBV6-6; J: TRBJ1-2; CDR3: CASSYPSSLGGYTF; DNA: TGTGCCAGCAGTTACCCCTCTTCCCTCGGTGGCTACACCTTC
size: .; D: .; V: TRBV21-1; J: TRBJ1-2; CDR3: CASSKVTAGYYYGYTF; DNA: TGTGCCAGCAGCAAGGTGACGGCAGGCTATTACTATGGCTACACCTTC
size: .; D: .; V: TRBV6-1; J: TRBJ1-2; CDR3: CASSDRNYGYTF; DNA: TGTGCCAGCAGTGACAGGAACTATGGCTACACCTTC
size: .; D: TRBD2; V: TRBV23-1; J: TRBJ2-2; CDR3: CASSQRALAGGPGTGELFF; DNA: TGCGCCAGCAGTCAACGGGCACTAGCGGGAGGGCCAGGCACCGGGGAGCTGTTTTTT
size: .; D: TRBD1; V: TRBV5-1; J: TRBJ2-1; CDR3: CASSSGTGVYNEQFF; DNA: TGCGCCAGCAGCTCCGGGACAGGGGTGTACAATGAGCAGTTCTTC
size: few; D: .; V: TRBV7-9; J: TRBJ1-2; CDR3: CASSPQAGGYTF; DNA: TGTGCCAGCAGCCCCCAAGCCGGTGGCTACACCTTC
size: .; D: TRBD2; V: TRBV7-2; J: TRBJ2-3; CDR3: CASSTGTSSRYF; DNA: TGTGCCAGCAGCACGGGGACTAGCTCGAGGTATTTT
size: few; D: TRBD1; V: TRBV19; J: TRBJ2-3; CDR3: CASSIRTGPTYDTQYF; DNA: TGTGCCAGTAGTATACGGACAGGGCCCACATATGATACGCAGTATTTT
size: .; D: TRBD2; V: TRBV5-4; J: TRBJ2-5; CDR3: CASSLGLAGETQYF; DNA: TGTGCCAGCAGCTTGGGACTAGCGGGAGAGACCCAGTACTTC
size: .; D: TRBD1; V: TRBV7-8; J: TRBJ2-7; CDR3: CASSMGTGTGGPPYYF; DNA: TGTGCCAGCAGCATGGGAACCGGGACAGGGGGCCCCCCCTACTACTTC
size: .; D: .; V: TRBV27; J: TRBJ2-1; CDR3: CASTPLSGEERNEQFF; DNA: TGTGCCAGCACCCCGCTTTCGGGGGAGGAGAGAAATGAGCAGTTCTTC
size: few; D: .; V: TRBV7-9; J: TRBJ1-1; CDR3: CASSPRGLNTEAFF; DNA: TGTGCCAGCAGCCCCAGGGGTTTAAACACTGAAGCTTTCTTT